These 4 T cell receptor beta chains came from one sample sequenced in a study of CD8 T cells in ankylosing spondylitis. TCRdb called the 5' RACE reads again in MiXCR, with one record for every CDR3 protein. The sample gives 750,000 to 850,000 distinct CDR3 sequences, about 12% of which show up once; approximately 0.46% is in the top ten. Overall study findings and caveats: Ankylosing spondylitis blood appeared to be characterized by a TCR beta motif of 7 to 9 highly homologous variants.

No antigen has been identified for these receptors. Sequencing input: blood, either unsorted or a sorted T cell fraction (not recorded which). These receptors were collected from a male donor with ankylosing spondylitis.

This clonotype occurred many times. The rearrangement joins TRBV7-2 to TRBJ1-2, with D uncertain. V was clipped by 6 bases and J by 4 bases, with 6 bases between them. There are 11 residues in the CDR3. The V gene's germline CDR1 is SGHTA and CDR2 FQGNSA. The CDR3 here is CASSPSYGYTF. In nucleotides, the CDR3 is TGTGCCAGCAGTCCCAGCTATGGCTACACCTTC.

This clonotype was detected a few times. The rearrangement uses TRBV5-5 and TRBJ2-1, with 7 bases fitting TRBD1. The CDR3 is 14 residues long. V trimming: 3 bases; J trimming: 9 bases; junction bases outside the gene matches: 9. The germline gives CDR1 SGHKS, CDR2 YYEKEE (reference sequence). CDR3 protein: CASSSPGQLSEQFF. For the CDR3, the DNA is TGTGCCAGCAGCTCGCCGGGACAGTTGAGTGAGCAGTTCTTC.

The sample holds a few counts of this clonotype. The V gene is TRBV7-2, the J gene TRBJ1-5, with a tentative D call TRBD1 (5 bases). This CDR3 region has 16 residues. Trimming removed 1 base at V and 2 bases at J, with 12 bases between. CDR1 is SGHTA, CDR2 FQGNSA, per germline. The CDR3 DNA sequence: TGTGCCAGCAGCTTAGTTCGGGGGTGGGGCAATCAGCCCCAGCATTTT. This sequence encodes CASSLVRGWGNQPQHF. Full variable domain (outside the CDR3, taken from reference TRBV7-2 and TRBJ1-5): GAGVSQSPSNKVTEKGKDVELRCDPISGHTALYWYRQSLGQGLEFLIYFQGNSAPDKSGLPSDRFSAERTGGSVSTLTIQRTQQEDSAVYLCASSLVRGWGNQPQHFGDGTRLSIL.

This sequence joins TRBV6-5 and TRBJ1-2, with D perhaps matching TRBD1 (6 bases). The CDR3 length is 12 residues. V was clipped by 6 bases and J by 8 bases, with 13 bases between them. Germline V CDR1 and CDR2: MNHEY, SVGAGI. CDR3 sequence reads: CASSRDMRGYTF. DNA of the CDR3: TGTGCCAGCAGCCGGGACATGAGGGGCTACACCTTC.